Listed here are 20 T cell receptor beta chains from one sample, sequenced in a study of blood T cell repertoires in COVID-19. Produced via immunoSEQ multiplex PCR; TCRdb's table is partial and in-frame only. In the table there are more than 120,000 clones, over 65% of which are singletons. Source material: peripheral blood. These receptors all come from a human donor in a cohort sampled during active COVID-19.

V is TRBV25-1 and J is TRBJ2-3; D is perhaps TRBD1 (5 bases). Deletions cut 2 bases from V and 2 bases from J, with 14 bases between. Germline V gene lookup returns CDR1 MGHDK and CDR2 SYGVNS. The CDR3 is 16 residues long. The DNA for the CDR3 is TGTGCCAGCAGTGAAAATCCTGGGGCTTTCACAGATACGCAGTATTTT. It translates to CASSENPGAFTDTQYF.

The chain carries TRBV2 and TRBJ2-1; 14 nucleotides agree with TRBD2. Germline CDR1 and CDR2: SNHLY and FYNNEI. The CDR3 length is 15 residues. J lost 6 bases, V lost 5 bases, and 3 bases had no gene match. The CDR3 region has the DNA TGTGCCAGCAGTCCCGGGACTAGCGGGAGCAATGAGCAGTTCTTC. This gives the protein CASSPGTSGSNEQFF.

The gene calls are TRBV5-4 and TRBJ2-5, with 7 bases fitting TRBD2. Trimming removed 0 bases from V and 3 bases from J; junction bases left unmatched: 8. This CDR3 has 16 residues. CDR1 and CDR2 from the germline V gene are SGHNT and YYREEE (reference sequence). The CDR3 sequence is CASSLAVAGRKETQYF. The CDR3 DNA reads TGTGCCAGCAGCTTGGCGGTAGCGGGTCGGAAAGAGACCCAGTACTTC.

This rearrangement joins TRBV2 to TRBJ1-1; D uncertain. Looked up from germline, CDR1 is SNHLY and CDR2 is FYNNEI. V was cut by 8 bases and J by 1 base, with 14 bases left in between. The CDR3 length is 14 residues. CDR3 amino acids: CASLGREGNTEAFF. CDR3 nucleotide sequence: TGTGCCAGCCTCGGGAGGGAGGGGAACACTGAAGCTTTCTTT.

The genes are TRBV4-1 and TRBJ2-2; D is perhaps TRBD2 (6 bases). Trimming stripped 4 bases from V and 8 bases from J, with 20 bases between. In germline, CDR1 is MGHRA, CDR2 YSYEKL. This CDR3 is 16 amino acids long. DNA of the CDR3: TGCGCCAGCAGCCGAGTACTGGGACTTTCGCTGGGGGAGCTGTTTTTT. Protein sequence: CASSRVLGLSLGELFF.

The chain employs TRBV30 and TRBJ2-3; 9 bases agree with TRBD2. CDR1 and CDR2 (germline): GTSNPN, SVGIG (reference sequence). The CDR3 totals 16 residues. Germline trimming cut 0 bases from V and 5 bases from J; bases unmatched to any gene: 9. CDR3 sequence: CAWSVGRGGMEDTQYF. DNA of the CDR3: TGTGCCTGGAGTGTTGGGCGGGGGGGCATGGAAGATACGCAGTATTTT.

There are a few counts of this clone. The V and J genes are TRBV28 and TRBJ1-2, with D unresolved. There are 14 residues in the CDR3. CDR1 is MDHEN and CDR2 is SYDVKM in the germline V gene. The germline V and J ends were trimmed by 3 bases and 1 base, with 9 bases remaining between them. The CDR3 DNA follows: TGTGCCAGCAGTTTTGGCATGAATAACTATGGCTACACCTTC. This gives the protein CASSFGMNNYGYTF.

The chain employs TRBV5-1 and TRBJ2-3; the match to TRBD2 covers 9 bases. This CDR3 is built from 18 residues. V was clipped by 3 bases and J by 0 bases; unmatched bases: 11. CDR1 is SGHRS and CDR2 is YFSETQ in the germline V gene. CDR3 DNA: TGCGCCAGCAGCTCCCCGCGAGGAGCGGGGGGAAGCACAGATACGCAGTATTTT. This encodes CASSSPRGAGGSTDTQYF.

The rearrangement uses TRBV18 and TRBJ2-5; D unresolved. Trimming stripped 0 bases from V and 5 bases from J, with 10 bases between. This CDR3 contains 14 residues. CDR1 KGHSH and CDR2 LQKENI come from the germline V gene. The CDR3 loop is CASSPPSRSETQYF. CDR3 coding DNA: TGTGCCAGCTCACCACCGTCGCGTAGTGAGACCCAGTACTTC. Complete variable domain (other parts from reference TRBV18 and TRBJ2-5): NAGVMQNPRHLVRRRGQEARLRCSPMKGHSHVYWYRQLPEEGLKFMVYLQKENIIDESGMPKERFSAEFPKEGPSILRIQQVVRGDSAAYFCASSPPSRSETQYFGPGTRLLVL.

The chain carries TRBV6-5 and TRBJ2-7, with TRBD2 matching 7 bases. After removal of 7 bases from V and 3 bases from J, the junction contained 12 bases not matched to a gene. CDR1 MNHEY and CDR2 SVGAGI come from the germline V gene. The CDR3 consists of 15 residues. CDR3 loop: CASTLSGGSYYEQYF. CDR3 nucleotides: TGTGCCAGCACCCTGTCGGGAGGAAGTTACTACGAGCAGTACTTC.

This clone was found a few times. The chain combines TRBV30 with TRBJ2-2; a weak D match, TRBD1 (5 bases). CDR3 length: 15 amino acids. V shed 3 bases and J shed 0 bases, with 11 bases lying between them. Germline V CDR1 and CDR2: GTSNPN, SVGIG (reference sequence). The CDR3 DNA reads TGTGCCTGGAGAAGATTGGGGCCGAACACCGGGGAGCTGTTTTTT. Translating it yields CAWRRLGPNTGELFF.

J is TRBJ2-7 and V is TRBV6-1; 7 nucleotides align to TRBD1. CDR1 MNHNS and CDR2 SASEGT come from the germline V gene. Germline trimming cut 2 bases from V and 0 bases from J; bases unmatched to any gene: 10. This CDR3 spans 17 amino acids. CDR3: CASSESLYRDSSYEQYF. Written as DNA, the CDR3 is TGTGCCAGCAGTGAATCATTGTACCGGGACAGCTCCTACGAGCAGTACTTC.

The chain joins TRBV29-1 to TRBJ1-1; 7 bases match TRBD1. The CDR3 is made up of 14 amino acids. Looked up from germline, CDR1 is SQVTM and CDR2 is ANQGSEA. V shed 4 bases, J shed 6 bases, and the junction held 11 bases outside the gene matches. CDR3: CSVAPTQGGPEAFF. The CDR3 coding sequence is TGCAGCGTTGCCCCCACGCAGGGGGGACCTGAAGCTTTCTTT.

The chain links TRBV10-2 to TRBJ2-1; a possible D gene is TRBD2 (6 bases). Trimming stripped 0 bases from V and 9 bases from J, with 12 bases between. This CDR3 has 14 amino acids. CDR1 is WSHSY, CDR2 SAAADI, per germline. As DNA, the CDR3 is TGCGCCAGCAGTGAGTCGGGGTTAGCGGCTGAGCAGTTCTTC. This sequence encodes CASSESGLAAEQFF.

The chain links TRBV20-1 to TRBJ2-4, with D unclear. The germline V and J ends were trimmed by 3 bases and 0 bases, with 15 bases remaining between them. Germline V CDR1 and CDR2: DFQATT, SNEGSKA (reference sequence). CDR3 length equals 16 residues. The CDR3 reads CSASSGDSLAKNIQYF. In DNA form, the CDR3 reads TGCAGTGCTAGTTCCGGCGACTCCTTAGCCAAAAACATTCAGTACTTC.

This chain links TRBV10-3 with TRBJ1-5; TRBD1 matches 7 bases. V was pared by 11 bases and J by 0 bases, with 4 bases of the junction left unmatched. Germline V gene sequence: CDR1 ENHRY, CDR2 SYGVKD. CDR3 length: 13 amino acids. This CDR3 reads CAPRTGSNQPQHF. Here the CDR3 DNA reads TGTGCCCCCCGGACAGGTAGCAATCAGCCCCAGCATTTT.

Details on this clone: This sample also contains other DNA sequences that code for the same CDR3. The CDR3 DNA reads as TGTGCCAGCAGCCAGGGGGCAAGGGAAGCTTTCTTT. Amino acid sequence: CASSQGAREAFF. The chain carries TRBV3-1 (or the pseudogene TRBV3-2) and TRBJ1-1; D is perhaps TRBD1 (6 bases). Germline CDR1 reads LGHDT; CDR2 reads YNNKEL (reference sequence). The V end was cut by 3 bases, the J end by 8 bases, with 10 bases between. This CDR3 has 12 amino acids.

The rearrangement uses TRBV4-2 and TRBJ1-3; TRBD1 agrees at 10 bases. The CDR3 length is 16 residues. Trimming took 1 base from V and 3 from J; bases not matched to a gene: 3. Germline loops: CDR1 LGHNA, CDR2 YNFKEQ. CDR3 protein: CASSQGQGASGNTIYF. The CDR3, as DNA: TGTGCCAGCAGCCAAGGACAGGGGGCGAGTGGAAACACCATATATTTT.

The chain joins TRBV4-1 to TRBJ1-2; 9 bases line up with TRBD1. The CDR3 loop spans 18 amino acids. Trimming removed 1 base from V and 2 bases from J; junction bases left unmatched: 11. CDR1 and CDR2 (germline): MGHRA, YSYEKL. CDR3 in amino acids: CASSQGPDRGRLNYGYTF. CDR3 DNA sequence: TGCGCCAGCAGCCAAGGGCCGGACAGGGGCCGTCTCAACTATGGCTACACCTTC.

V is TRBV11-2 and J is TRBJ2-1; 9 positions match TRBD2. This CDR3 spans 14 amino acids. Germline assignment: CDR1 SGHAT and CDR2 FQNNGV. The V segment lost 5 bases and the J segment 3 bases; nucleotides outside the gene matches: 2. This CDR3 is CASSLTSGYNEQFF. For the CDR3, the DNA is TGTGCCAGCAGCCTGACTAGCGGCTACAATGAGCAGTTCTTC.